The sequence of this T cell receptor beta chain was determined in a study of beta chain features in type 1 diabetes. Isolated RNA was reverse transcribed in full, so expressed TCRB transcripts were sequenced. The assay was immunoSEQ multiplex PCR, and TCRdb's table has in-frame clones only and misses some. The sample includes 28,000 or so clones, about 61% of them seen just once. Study findings and constraints: Type 1 diabetes patients had VDJ junctions that carried fewer insertions and more deletions. When Type 1 diabetes patients were examined, their TCRB CDR3s proved moderately but significantly shorter in all four CD4+ subsets.

This clone was seen just once. What it binds is not known. This CDR3 region has 14 residues. The V gene's germline CDR1 is MNHEY and CDR2 SVGAGI. The V end lost 0 bases, the J end lost 3 bases, and 9 bases lay between the germline ends. Sequencing was performed on Tregs from blood. The origin of this receptor is a woman in her twenties or thirties with type 1 diabetes. This sequence joins TRBV6-5 and TRBJ2-7; TRBD2 is a possible D gene (7 bases). The CDR3 protein is CASSYSGGLYEQYF. CDR3 nucleotides: TGTGCCAGCAGTTACTCGGGGGGGCTCTACGAGCAGTACTTC.